The 18 T cell receptor beta chains below were found in one sample sequenced in a study of T-cell memory formation after mild COVID-19. MiXCR, applied by TCRdb to the 5' RACE reads, yields one record per CDR3 protein. The sample shows 410,000 or so distinct CDR3 sequences, 20% to 30% of them seen only once. The sequencing input was PBMCs or a T cell subset sorted from them (not recorded which). Receptors originate from an adult woman who had mild COVID-19 (a few samples of this study predate the infection). Cell type and time point are not known.

This clonotype was counted between two and nine times. This chain links TRBV7-2 with TRBJ2-1; no firm D call. Germline V gene data show CDR1 as SGHTA and CDR2 as FQGNSA. Deletions cut 2 bases from V and 0 bases from J, with 14 bases between. The CDR3 is 17 residues long. The CDR3 is CASSLPVEAGSYNEQFF. The CDR3 nucleotides read TGTGCCAGCAGCTTACCGGTAGAGGCCGGCTCCTACAATGAGCAGTTCTTC.

This clonotype has only a few counts. The V call is TRBV30, the J call TRBJ2-7; D ambiguous. The CDR3 is made up of 11 amino acids. Trimming shortened V by 1 base and J by 4 bases, and 5 bases separated the two germline ends. Germline CDR1 GTSNPN, CDR2 SVGIG (reference sequence). The CDR3 DNA reads as TGTGCCTGGAGTGAGAAATACGAGCAGTACTTC. This sequence encodes CAWSEKYEQYF.

This chain joins TRBV5-1 and TRBJ2-5, with 7 bases matching TRBD2. Unmatched junction bases numbered 2, after V lost 0 bases and J lost 3 bases. Germline V gene lookup returns CDR1 SGHRS and CDR2 YFSETQ. This CDR3 has 14 residues. CDR3 nucleotide sequence: TGCGCCAGCAGCTTGGGGACTAGTAAAGAGACCCAGTACTTC. This sequence encodes CASSLGTSKETQYF.

CDR3 amino acids: CASSPQRPGTGGKSYNEQFF. CDR3 DNA: TGTGCCAGCTCACCCCAGCGTCCCGGGACAGGGGGCAAATCCTACAATGAGCAGTTCTTC. The chain combines TRBV18 with TRBJ2-1; 12 bases match TRBD1. The germline CDR1 and CDR2 sequences are KGHSH and LQKENI. CDR3 length: 20 amino acids. Trimming cost V 3 bases and J 1 base; bases outside gene matches: 13.

The rearrangement links TRBV29-1 to TRBJ2-5; 10 nucleotides line up with TRBD1. CDR1 is SQVTM, CDR2 ANQGSEA, per germline. The CDR3 consists of 14 residues. Trimming removed 6 bases from V and 2 bases from J; junction bases left unmatched: 6. The CDR3 region is CSVGQGSSQETQYF. CDR3 bases: TGCAGCGTGGGACAGGGGTCTTCTCAAGAGACCCAGTACTTC.

The V call is TRBV5-1, the J call TRBJ1-1, with D perhaps TRBD1 (5 bases). Germline CDR1 reads SGHRS; CDR2 reads YFSETQ. V dropped 5 bases and J dropped 1 base, with 9 bases sitting between them. This CDR3 is built from 13 residues. The CDR3 region has the DNA TGCGCCAGCAGGGATGGGACGAACACTGAAGCTTTCTTT. Protein sequence: CASRDGTNTEAFF. Filled out from reference TRBV5-1 and TRBJ1-1, the complete variable domain reads KAGVTQTPRYLIKTRGQQVTLSCSPISGHRSVSWYQQTPGQGLQFLFEYFSETQRNKGNFPGRFSGRQFSNSRSEMNVSTLELGDSALYLCASRDGTNTEAFFGQGTRLTVV.

This rearrangement joins TRBV7-8 to TRBJ2-2; D possibly matches TRBD1 or TRBD2 (5 bases each). CDR3 length: 15 residues. Germline V CDR1 and CDR2: SGHVS, FQNEAQ. V lost 4 bases, J lost 0 bases, and 9 bases lay in between. CDR3 DNA: TGTGCCAGCAGCTACGGGACCCCGAACACCGGGGAGCTGTTTTTT. It encodes CASSYGTPNTGELFF. Combining the CDR3 with reference TRBV7-8 and TRBJ2-2 gives the whole variable domain GAGVSQSPRYKVAKRGQDVALRCDPISGHVSLFWYQQALGQGPEFLTYFQNEAQLDKSGLPSDRFFAERPEGSVSTLKIQRTQQEDSAVYLCASSYGTPNTGELFFGEGSRLTVL.

The table lists this clonotype with a few counts. The rearrangement uses TRBV5-1 and TRBJ2-1; 10 bases align to TRBD2. The germline V gene has CDR1 SGHRS and CDR2 YFSETQ. This CDR3 has 18 residues. V was clipped by 4 bases and J by 5 bases; unmatched bases: 15. CDR3 loop: CASSPFMDRSGGNNEQFF. In DNA form, the CDR3 reads TGCGCCAGCAGCCCCTTTATGGATCGTAGCGGGGGGAACAATGAGCAGTTCTTC.

This clonotype was seen repeatedly, ten times or more. V is TRBV24-1 and J is TRBJ2-5; 12 bases are shared with TRBD2. The CDR3 is made up of 14 amino acids. Trimming removed 9 bases from V and 6 bases from J; junction bases left unmatched: 7. The germline gives CDR1 KGHDR, CDR2 SFDVKD. CDR3 sequence: CATSSGRARKTQYF. CDR3 bases: TGTGCCACCTCTAGCGGGAGGGCCCGGAAGACCCAGTACTTC.

This chain connects TRBV7-2 to TRBJ2-5; TRBD2 aligns across 10 bases. The CDR3 is 17 residues long. Germline V CDR1 and CDR2: SGHTA, FQGNSA. J gave up 5 bases and V 1 base, and 10 bases lay outside the gene matches. As DNA, the CDR3 is TGTGCCAGCAGCTTAGTTACGGGACTAGCGTCCCGGGAGACCCAGTACTTC. This sequence encodes CASSLVTGLASRETQYF. Filled out from reference TRBV7-2 and TRBJ2-5, the complete variable domain reads GAGVSQSPSNKVTEKGKDVELRCDPISGHTALYWYRQSLGQGLEFLIYFQGNSAPDKSGLPSDRFSAERTGGSVSTLTIQRTQQEDSAVYLCASSLVTGLASRETQYFGPGTRLLVL.

The chain joins TRBV15 to TRBJ2-7, with D hard to call. This CDR3 has 14 residues. Germline values: CDR1 LNHNV, CDR2 YYDKDF (reference sequence). Trimming shortened V by 0 bases and J by 1 base, and 7 bases separated the two germline ends. The CDR3 region has the DNA TGTGCCACCAGCAGAGATACGGTTTCCTACGAGCAGTACTTC. It encodes CATSRDTVSYEQYF.

This chain joins TRBV24-1 and TRBJ2-1, with TRBD2 matching over 10 bases. The CDR3 contains 18 residues. Germline V gene sequence: CDR1 KGHDR, CDR2 SFDVKD. The J segment lost 4 bases and the V segment lost 2 bases, leaving 10 bases of the junction unmatched. CDR3 sequence reads: CATSDSQGLAGEYNEQFF. The CDR3 DNA sequence: TGTGCCACCAGTGATTCCCAGGGGCTAGCGGGGGAATACAATGAGCAGTTCTTC.

The CDR3 DNA follows: TGTGCCAGCAGCTTAAACCCGGGACAGGGAGGGACTGGGGCCAACGTCCTGACTTTC. This codes for CASSLNPGQGGTGANVLTF. The chain has TRBV7-8 and TRBJ2-6; 9 bases align to TRBD1. Germline V CDR1 and CDR2: SGHVS, FQNEAQ. This CDR3 comprises 19 residues. The junction had 10 bases not matched to a gene; V was cut back by 2 bases and J by 2 bases.

The sample holds a few counts of this clonotype. J is TRBJ2-5 and V is TRBV10-2, with TRBD2 matching over 10 bases. CDR1 is WSHSY, CDR2 SAAADI, per germline. CDR3 length: 15 amino acids. The ends lost 5 bases at V and 5 bases at J; junction bases unmatched: 8. CDR3 sequence (DNA): TGCGCCAGCAGTTACAGCGGGGGGGCCCTCGAGACCCAGTACTTC. As protein: CASSYSGGALETQYF.

This clonotype was recorded a few times. V gene TRBV4-1 combines with J gene TRBJ2-1; 13 positions agree with TRBD2. The CDR3 is 17 amino acids. Trimming removed 5 bases from V and 4 bases from J; junction bases left unmatched: 8. CDR1 is MGHRA, CDR2 YSYEKL, per germline. The CDR3 DNA reads as TGCGCCAGCAGCTTCTCTGGACTAGCGGGAGAATACAATGAGCAGTTCTTC. Amino acids: CASSFSGLAGEYNEQFF.

The CDR3 region is CASSLDILGETQYF. The CDR3, as DNA: TGTGCCAGCAGCTTAGACATCCTCGGGGAGACCCAGTACTTC. V gene TRBV5-6 combines with J gene TRBJ2-5, with D unclear. The CDR3 totals 14 residues. Germline values: CDR1 SGHDT, CDR2 YYEEEE. Trimming pared 2 bases from V and 5 bases from J, leaving 13 bases between. Full variable domain (outside the CDR3, taken from reference TRBV5-6 and TRBJ2-5): DAGVTQSPTHLIKTRGQQVTLRCSPKSGHDTVSWYQQALGQGPQFIFQYYEEEERQRGNFPDRFSGHQFPNYSSELNVNALLLGDSALYLCASSLDILGETQYFGPGTRLLVL.

This rearrangement joins TRBV5-1 to TRBJ2-1, with a possible D match to TRBD1 (5 bases). There are 15 residues in the CDR3. Between the trimmed V and J ends, which lost 1 base and 0 bases, there was a span of 8 bases. The germline V gene encodes CDR1 SGHRS and CDR2 YFSETQ. The CDR3, as DNA: TGCGCCAGCAGCTTGTGGGGCAGCTCCTACAATGAGCAGTTCTTC. Translated: CASSLWGSSYNEQFF. Drawing the rest from reference TRBV5-1 and TRBJ2-1, the complete variable domain is KAGVTQTPRYLIKTRGQQVTLSCSPISGHRSVSWYQQTPGQGLQFLFEYFSETQRNKGNFPGRFSGRQFSNSRSEMNVSTLELGDSALYLCASSLWGSSYNEQFFGPGTRLTVL.

This chain joins TRBV20-1 and TRBJ2-7, with D tentatively TRBD1 (5 bases). CDR1 and CDR2 from the germline V gene are DFQATT and SNEGSKA (reference sequence). Trimming removed 1 base at V and 4 bases at J, with 11 bases between. CDR3 length equals 13 residues. The CDR3: CSARGPDRYEQYF. The CDR3, as DNA: TGCAGTGCTAGAGGGCCCGACAGATACGAGCAGTACTTC.